The rows below give T cell receptor beta chains drawn from one sample of a study of cytomegalovirus exposure and HLA in healthy donors. Here immunoSEQ multiplex PCR was the method, and the copy in TCRdb shows in-frame clones only, minus some. The sample holds 100,000 to 150,000 clones, 80% seen once. The sequencing input was PBMCs. The receptors originated from a male donor in good health and CMV-seronegative. CDR3s include the opening cysteine and the closing phenylalanine or tryptophan. D genes are given only for firm matches. Expanded clones are given a class, and other clones once, few, many or no size at all.

J	D	size	V	CDR3	DNA
TRBJ2-1	NA	NA	TRBV11-1	CASSLPPVSHNEQFF	TGTGCCAGCAGCTTACCTCCCGTCTCCCACAATGAGCAGTTCTTC
TRBJ2-2	NA	NA	TRBV29-1	CSVGTSNTGELFF	TGCAGCGTTGGGACATCGAACACCGGGGAGCTGTTTTTT
TRBJ1-2	NA	NA	TRBV27	CASSLSRGVYGYTF	TGTGCCAGCAGTTTATCCCGGGGGGTCTATGGCTACACCTTC
TRBJ2-2	NA	NA	TRBV7-2	CASQTGEGAGELFF	TGTGCCAGCCAGACAGGGGAGGGTGCCGGGGAGCTGTTTTTT
TRBJ2-7	TRBD1	NA	TRBV5-1	CASSLIGTGGYEQYF	TGCGCCAGCAGCCTGATTGGGACAGGGGGATACGAGCAGTACTTC
TRBJ1-1	TRBD1	NA	TRBV10-3	CAIREFKTGGGTEAFF	TGTGCCATCAGAGAGTTTAAAACAGGGGGGGGCACTGAAGCTTTCTTT
TRBJ1-1	NA	few	TRBV25-1	CASRGQGGTEAFF	TGTGCCAGCAGGGGGCAGGGTGGCACTGAAGCTTTCTTT
TRBJ2-1	TRBD2	NA	TRBV10-1	CASSEGLVNEQFF	TGCGCCAGCAGTGAGGGACTAGTCAATGAGCAGTTCTTC
TRBJ2-1	NA	few	TRBV18	CASSPKGSGNEQFF	TGTGCCAGCTCACCAAAAGGATCGGGGAATGAGCAGTTCTTC
TRBJ2-6	NA	NA	TRBV6-1	CASSESPTGNGANVLTF	TGTGCCAGCAGTGAAAGCCCAACAGGGAATGGGGCCAACGTCCTGACTTTC
TRBJ2-2	NA	NA	TRBV7-9	CASSGGAGELFF	TGTGCCAGCAGTGGAGGGGCCGGGGAGCTGTTTTTT
TRBJ2-7	NA	few	TRBV11-2	CASSLDPGAYEQYF	TGTGCCAGCAGCTTAGACCCTGGAGCCTACGAGCAGTACTTC
TRBJ2-7	TRBD2	NA	TRBV6-1	CASSEGLAEPYEQYF	TGTGCCAGCAGTGAGGGACTAGCGGAGCCCTACGAGCAGTACTTC
TRBJ1-4	NA	NA	TRBV25-1	CASSDRVDEKLFF	TGTGCCAGCAGTGACAGGGTGGATGAAAAACTGTTTTTT
TRBJ1-1	NA	NA	TRBV30	CAWRADSNTEAFF	TGTGCCTGGAGGGCTGACAGTAACACTGAAGCTTTCTTT
TRBJ2-7	TRBD1	NA	TRBV5-1	CASRPAPDRVSGYEQYF	TGCGCCAGCAGACCCGCCCCGGACAGGGTTTCGGGCTACGAGCAGTACTTC
TRBJ1-2	NA	NA	TRBV9	CASSVGPLPAGRDYGYTF	TGTGCCAGCAGCGTAGGGCCCCTCCCTGCGGGGCGCGACTATGGCTACACCTTC
TRBJ2-2	TRBD1	NA	TRBV10-1	CASSRTGTGELFF	TGCGCCAGCAGTAGGACAGGGACCGGGGAGCTGTTTTTT
TRBJ2-1	TRBD2	NA	TRBV11-2	CASRKRLAGGWNEQFF	TGTGCCAGCAGAAAAAGACTAGCGGGGGGGTGGAATGAGCAGTTCTTC
TRBJ2-7	NA	NA	TRBV4-1	CASSQDRGPGPYEQYF	TGCGCCAGCAGCCAAGATCGTGGGCCCGGTCCCTACGAGCAGTACTTC
TRBJ2-2	NA	NA	TRBV7-9	CSSSLIQRQKPWELFF	TGTTCCAGCAGCCTCATCCAGCGACAGAAACCGTGGGAGCTGTTTTTT
TRBJ1-1	TRBD1	NA	TRBV28	CASEKGGRMNTEAFF	TGTGCCAGCGAAAAAGGGGGCAGGATGAACACTGAAGCTTTCTTT
TRBJ2-5	NA	NA	TRBV18	CASSPPSGAEETQYF	TGTGCCAGCTCACCACCTTCAGGGGCCGAAGAGACCCAGTACTTC
TRBJ2-3	NA	NA	TRBV5-1	CASSLAGTDTQYF	TGCGCCAGCAGCTTGGCTGGCACAGATACGCAGTATTTT
TRBJ2-7	TRBD2	NA	TRBV5-4	CASSLGLAGLYEQYF	TGTGCCAGCAGCTTGGGACTAGCGGGCCTCTACGAGCAGTACTTC
TRBJ2-3	TRBD2	NA	TRBV6-4	CASSDSPSGSTDTQYF	TGTGCCAGCAGTGACTCCCCTAGCGGGAGCACAGATACGCAGTATTTT
TRBJ2-3	NA	NA	TRBV5-1	CASSPGGTDTQYF	TGCGCCAGCAGTCCCGGGGGCACAGATACGCAGTATTTT
TRBJ1-4	NA	NA	TRBV10-3	CAISSPDTSNEKLFF	TGTGCCATCAGTAGTCCGGACACGTCGAATGAAAAACTGTTTTTT
TRBJ2-7	NA	NA	TRBV6-5	CASSGSLVTAYEQYF	TGTGCCAGCAGTGGTTCACTGGTGACAGCTTACGAGCAGTACTTC
TRBJ2-1	TRBD1	NA	TRBV7-9	CASGTGRYNEQFF	TGTGCCAGCGGGACAGGGAGGTACAATGAGCAGTTCTTC
TRBJ1-1	NA	few	TRBV6-6	CASSSRRGIMNTEAFF	TGTGCCAGCAGTTCCCGCAGGGGAATTATGAACACTGAAGCTTTCTTT
TRBJ2-2	NA	few	TRBV6-4	CASSRDSGNTGELFF	TGTGCCAGCAGCCGGGACTCGGGGAACACCGGGGAGCTGTTTTTT
TRBJ1-2	NA	once	TRBV7-9	CASSPGGNRWPIGYTF	TGTGCCAGCAGCCCGGGTGGGAACAGGTGGCCTATAGGCTACACCTTC
TRBJ1-1	TRBD1	few	TRBV10-2	CASRGLQGAGAFF	TGCGCCAGCAGGGGATTACAGGGGGCTGGAGCTTTCTTT
TRBJ2-2	TRBD1	NA	TRBV4-1	CASSLIGTGETGELFF	TGCGCCAGCAGCCTAATCGGGACAGGAGAAACCGGGGAGCTGTTTTTT
TRBJ2-1	TRBD2	NA	TRBV4-3	CASSQDLAGENNEQFF	TGCGCCAGCAGCCAAGATCTGGCGGGGGAAAACAATGAGCAGTTCTTC
TRBJ2-2	TRBD1	NA	TRBV28	CASSPTGGRIGELFF	TGTGCCAGCAGCCCTACAGGGGGACGTATCGGGGAGCTGTTTTTT
TRBJ1-5	NA	NA	TRBV30	CAWNRANQPQHF	TGTGCCTGGAACAGGGCTAATCAGCCCCAGCATTTT
TRBJ2-6	NA	NA	TRBV7-2	CASSTRQGGRANVLTF	TGTGCCAGCAGCACCCGACAGGGAGGAAGGGCCAACGTCCTGACTTTC
TRBJ2-3	NA	NA	TRBV5-6	CASSFYRADTQYF	TGTGCCAGCAGTTTTTACAGGGCTGATACGCAGTATTTT
TRBJ1-6	NA	NA	TRBV6-1	CATRDRDGRNSPLHF	TGTGCCACCCGAGACAGAGACGGCCGTAATTCACCCCTCCACTTT
TRBJ2-7	TRBD1	NA	TRBV5-1	CASSFEDRAGEQYF	TGCGCCAGCAGCTTTGAGGACAGGGCAGGCGAGCAGTACTTC
TRBJ2-7	NA	NA	TRBV7-8	CASSAREYEQYF	TGTGCCAGCAGCGCTCGTGAGTACGAGCAGTACTTC
TRBJ2-7	TRBD2	NA	TRBV5-1	CASSLGIGTMGSEQYF	TGCGCCAGCAGCTTGGGTATAGGGACTATGGGCTCCGAGCAGTACTTC
TRBJ2-5	TRBD1	NA	TRBV7-2	CASSLNRGETQYF	TGTGCCAGCAGCTTAAACAGGGGAGAGACCCAGTACTTC
TRBJ2-1	TRBD1	NA	TRBV7-9	CSSSGGTGEHEQFF	TGTTCCAGCAGCGGAGGGACAGGGGAGCATGAGCAGTTCTTC
TRBJ1-2	TRBD1	once	TRBV11-2	CASRGTVSEGYTF	TGTGCCAGCAGGGGGACAGTGTCGGAGGGCTACACCTTC
TRBJ1-1	NA	NA	TRBV5-4	CASSLPSNTEAFF	TGTGCCAGCAGCTTGCCTTCGAACACTGAAGCTTTCTTT
TRBJ2-5	TRBD2	NA	TRBV4-1	CASSRTLAGETQYF	TGCGCCAGCAGCCGAACACTAGCGGGAGAGACCCAGTACTTC
TRBJ1-2	NA	NA	TRBV4-3	CASSGGFDGYTF	TGCGCCAGCAGCGGGGGGTTTGATGGCTACACCTTC